The 21 T cell receptor beta chains below come from one sample, sequenced in a study of blood T cell repertoires in COVID-19. Assay used: immunoSEQ multiplex PCR; TCRdb lists only in-frame clones, some missing. The table lists approximately 260,000 clones, roughly 86% of them singletons. Sequencing input: peripheral blood. All receptors derive from a man aged 18 to 29 with active or convalescent COVID-19.

The chain joins TRBV9 to TRBJ2-7, with a possible D match to TRBD2 (5 bases). The CDR3 has 14 amino acids. Germline V lookup: CDR1 SGDLS, CDR2 YYNGEE. V was pared by 0 bases and J by 3 bases, with 10 bases between. The CDR3 sequence: CASSVEPGFYEQYF. CDR3 sequence (DNA): TGTGCCAGCAGCGTAGAACCGGGATTCTACGAGCAGTACTTC.

This chain connects TRBV15 to TRBJ1-5; 9 nucleotides agree with TRBD1. The CDR3 has 16 amino acids. CDR1 LNHNV and CDR2 YYDKDF come from the germline V gene (reference sequence). V shed 1 base and J 6 bases; nucleotides not matched to a gene: 7. The CDR3 protein is CATSRGTGDAGQPQHF. In DNA, the CDR3 is TGTGCCACCAGCAGAGGGACAGGGGACGCAGGTCAGCCCCAGCATTTT. Drawing the rest from reference TRBV15 and TRBJ1-5, the complete variable domain is DAMVIQNPRYQVTQFGKPVTLSCSQTLNHNVMYWYQQKSSQAPKLLFHYYDKDFNNEADTPDNFQSRRPNTSFCFLDIRSPGLGDTAMYLCATSRGTGDAGQPQHFGDGTRLSIL.

The V and J genes are TRBV28 and TRBJ1-2; D is unresolved. CDR3 length: 15 amino acids. The ends were cut back, 4 bases at V and 1 base at J, with 13 bases in the middle. CDR1 and CDR2 from the germline V gene are MDHEN and SYDVKM. The chain's CDR3 is CASSSAPPGNYGYTF. The CDR3 DNA reads as TGTGCCAGCAGTTCCGCCCCCCCGGGTAACTATGGCTACACCTTC.

The V and J genes are TRBV11-3 and TRBJ2-3; unclear D gene. This CDR3 is built from 11 residues. Germline CDR1 reads SGHNT; CDR2 reads YENEEA. V gave up 8 bases and J gave up 4 bases, with 7 bases separating them. In nucleotides, the CDR3 is TGTGCCAGCTCCTCTGCAGATACGCAGTATTTT. Translating gives CASSSADTQYF.

V usage is TRBV11-2 and J usage is TRBJ2-2; TRBD1 is a possible D gene (6 bases). Trimming shortened V by 5 bases and J by 7 bases, and 14 bases separated the two germline ends. CDR3 length: 14 amino acids. Germline values: CDR1 SGHAT, CDR2 FQNNGV. CDR3 sequence reads: CASSVQGFFGELFF. The CDR3 nucleotides read TGTGCCAGCAGCGTTCAGGGGTTCTTCGGGGAGCTGTTTTTT.

The chain has TRBV9 and TRBJ2-2, with TRBD1 matching 8 bases. V shed 0 bases and J 7 bases; nucleotides not matched to a gene: 11. Germline lookup yields CDR1 SGDLS and CDR2 YYNGEE. The CDR3 is 17 amino acids. CDR3 in amino acids: CASSVVSTGGYNGELFF. The CDR3 region has the DNA TGTGCCAGCAGCGTAGTTTCAACAGGGGGGTACAACGGGGAGCTGTTTTTT.

The chain employs TRBV2 and TRBJ2-7; D may be TRBD2 (5 bases). The CDR3 has 15 amino acids. Per germline, CDR1 SNHLY and CDR2 FYNNEI. Trimming removed 7 bases from V and 2 bases from J, with 18 bases in between. The CDR3 sequence is CASTAQLTGTYEQYF. In DNA, the CDR3 is TGTGCCAGCACGGCTCAGCTGACGGGGACCTACGAGCAGTACTTC.

This chain connects TRBV6-5 to TRBJ2-1; TRBD1 aligns across 7 bases. CDR3 length equals 12 residues. Trimming removed 6 bases from V and 9 bases from J; junction bases left unmatched: 5. Germline V CDR1 and CDR2: MNHEY, SVGAGI. The CDR3 protein is CASSWTGSEQFF. CDR3 coding DNA: TGTGCCAGCAGCTGGACAGGTAGTGAGCAGTTCTTC.

The gene calls are TRBV18 and TRBJ1-3, with no clear D. V dropped 0 bases and J dropped 0 bases, with 6 bases sitting between them. CDR1 and CDR2 from the germline V gene are KGHSH and LQKENI. The CDR3 consists of 15 residues. CDR3 residues: CASSPPVVSGNTIYF. The DNA of the CDR3 is TGTGCCAGCTCACCACCTGTAGTCTCTGGAAACACCATATATTTT.

The chain combines TRBV11-3 with TRBJ1-2; D is uncertain. CDR1 is SGHNT and CDR2 is YENEEA in the germline V gene. The length of the CDR3 is 13 residues. V shed 2 bases and J shed 6 bases, with 10 bases lying between them. The CDR3: CASSLQEEDGYTF. For the CDR3, the DNA is TGTGCCAGCAGCTTACAGGAGGAGGATGGCTACACCTTC.

V and J are TRBV28 and TRBJ1-4; 8 positions agree with TRBD1. With 6 bases clipped from V and 8 bases from J, the junction kept 11 bases outside the gene matches. The germline V gene has CDR1 MDHEN and CDR2 SYDVKM. The CDR3 loop spans 15 amino acids. As DNA, the CDR3 is TGTGCCAGCAGAGTGGATCAGGGGGCGTTCGAAAAACTGTTTTTT. Translation: CASRVDQGAFEKLFF.

The J gene is TRBJ1-1, the V gene TRBV2; D gene uncertain. Looked up from germline, CDR1 is SNHLY and CDR2 is FYNNEI. Trimming removed 5 bases at V and 0 bases at J, with 19 bases between. CDR3 length: 17 amino acids. CDR3 residues: CASSTDPIGLMNTEAFF. The CDR3 bases are TGTGCCAGCAGTACAGATCCCATTGGACTGATGAACACTGAAGCTTTCTTT.

The chain uses TRBV4-1 and TRBJ2-2; no definite D call. Trimming took off 4 bases at V and 1 base at J, with 7 bases between the two ends. CDR1 is MGHRA, CDR2 YSYEKL, per germline. The CDR3 length is 14 residues. As DNA, the CDR3 is TGCGCCAGCAGCCCTACAGTGAACACCGGGGAGCTGTTTTTT. Translation: CASSPTVNTGELFF.

J is TRBJ2-2 and V is TRBV24-1; TRBD2 agrees at 16 bases. Germline lookup yields CDR1 KGHDR and CDR2 SFDVKD. This CDR3 is built from 18 residues. The ends lost 3 bases at V and 0 bases at J; junction bases unmatched: 0. The CDR3 here is CATSDGTSGRANTGELFF. The CDR3 bases are TGTGCCACCAGTGATGGGACTAGCGGGAGGGCGAACACCGGGGAGCTGTTTTTT.

The chain is built from TRBV7-8 and TRBJ2-5; 9 nucleotides align to TRBD2. V was pared by 7 bases and J by 3 bases, with 12 bases of the junction left unmatched. Germline CDR1 SGHVS, CDR2 FQNEAQ. This CDR3 has 16 amino acids. The CDR3 loop is CASKAPLAGLKETQYF. Written as DNA, the CDR3 is TGTGCCAGCAAAGCCCCCCTAGCGGGGCTAAAAGAGACCCAGTACTTC.

The J gene is TRBJ2-7, the V gene TRBV4-1; possible D gene TRBD1, 7 bases. V gave up 3 bases and J gave up 4 bases, with 13 bases separating them. The CDR3 loop spans 14 amino acids. Germline CDR1 and CDR2: MGHRA and YSYEKL. CDR3 amino acids: CASSQTGTPYEQYF. The DNA of the CDR3 is TGCGCCAGCAGCCAGACAGGGACTCCTTACGAGCAGTACTTC.

This clone was counted a single time. The chain joins TRBV18 to TRBJ2-5; 8 nucleotides agree with TRBD1. The junction had 9 bases not matched to a gene; V was cut back by 1 base and J by 2 bases. CDR1 is KGHSH and CDR2 is LQKENI in the germline V gene. CDR3 length: 17 amino acids. In nucleotides, the CDR3 is TGTGCCAGCTCACCACGGGGTCCAGGGGGCTTACAAGAGACCCAGTACTTC. Translated, it gives CASSPRGPGGLQETQYF.

This clone was seen a handful of times. V usage is TRBV7-2 and J usage is TRBJ2-7; 10 bases match TRBD1. The ends lost 3 bases at V and 5 bases at J; junction bases unmatched: 7. The CDR3 totals 15 residues. Germline loops: CDR1 SGHTA, CDR2 FQGNSA. CDR3 DNA sequence: TGTGCCAGCAGCTTGGTGGGGACAGGGGCTCACGAGCAGTACTTC. It is translated as CASSLVGTGAHEQYF.

This sequence joins TRBV6-1 and TRBJ2-2; tentative D call: TRBD1 (5 bases). Germline lookup yields CDR1 MNHNS and CDR2 SASEGT. V was cut by 3 bases and J by 4 bases, with 15 bases left in between. This CDR3 contains 16 residues. The CDR3 sequence is CASSDFRAVGTGELFF. In DNA form, the CDR3 reads TGTGCCAGCAGTGATTTCAGGGCCGTGGGCACCGGGGAGCTGTTTTTT.

DNA for the CDR3: TGTGCCAGCAGCTTAGGGGCCAACAATGAGCAGTTCTTC. The encoded protein is CASSLGANNEQFF. The chain recombines TRBV7-9 with TRBJ2-1; D call uncertain. V lost 1 base and J 5 bases, leaving 6 bases between the germline ends. The CDR3 has 13 amino acids. Germline lookup yields CDR1 SEHNR and CDR2 FQNEAQ (reference sequence).

The chain is built from TRBV2 and TRBJ1-5; weak D call: TRBD1 (6 bases). Germline-derived CDR1 and CDR2 are SNHLY and FYNNEI. This CDR3 is 12 amino acids long. V lost 4 bases to trimming and J lost 11 bases, with 12 bases between them. In nucleotides, the CDR3 is TGTGCCAGCAGTGCCGCAGGGGCGGCCCAGCATTTT. It yields the protein CASSAAGAAQHF.